Below, 26 T cell receptor beta chains from the same sample are listed, as sequenced in a study of T cells in Graves' hyperthyroidism and ophthalmopathy (dated by TCRdb to between 2018 and 2021). Library creation used multiplex PCR. The run used an Illumina HiSeq 2000. The TCR beta CDR3 regions were amplified from the RNA transcripts. The TCR CDR3 was subjected to a first round of RT-PCR using the HTBI primer set and the Qiagen OneStep RT-PCR kit. TCRdb passed the public sequencing reads through fastp at Q25 and MiXCR, retaining productive beta sequences. Rows with a matching CDR3 protein are joined into one entry that keeps the most common DNA and genes. Counted in this sample were some 560,000 distinct CDR3 sequences; roughly 15% of them appeared once. Roughly 14% of the sample comes from the top ten. Material: blood. The receptors were sampled from a woman aged 40-49 years with Graves' hyperthyroidism.

This clonotype has a count of ten or more. This chain connects TRBV2 to TRBJ1-5; 8 nucleotides agree with TRBD1. V dropped 6 bases and J dropped 0; count of bases not matched to a gene: 10. The length of the CDR3 is 17 residues. Germline CDR1 is SNHLY and CDR2 is FYNNEI. CDR3 loop: CASSHQQGEFSNQPQHF. CDR3 in DNA: TGTGCCAGCAGCCACCAACAGGGGGAATTTAGCAATCAGCCCCAGCATTTT.

The genes are TRBV20-1 and TRBJ1-3; D unresolved. From germline, CDR1 is DFQATT and CDR2 SNEGSKA (reference sequence). V lost 0 bases, J lost 3 bases, and 9 bases lay in between. The CDR3 length is 14 residues. The CDR3 DNA reads as TGCAGTGCTAGAGATCAGTGGGGTGGAAACACCATATATTTT. It encodes CSARDQWGGNTIYF.

The chain is built from TRBV7-9 and TRBJ2-7, with D perhaps TRBD1 or TRBD2 (6 bases each). Trimming left V 1 base short and J 7 bases short, with 11 bases between. The CDR3 is made up of 13 amino acids. Germline CDR1 is SEHNR and CDR2 is FQNEAQ (reference sequence). This CDR3 reads CASSLDGGREQYF. The CDR3 coding sequence is TGTGCCAGCAGCTTAGATGGGGGGCGAGAGCAGTACTTC.

There are many counts of this clonotype. CDR3 sequence (DNA): TGTGCCAGCTCACCTCAGGGGCTGGGGATGAACACTGAAGCTTTCTTT. Translated: CASSPQGLGMNTEAFF. The chain links TRBV18 to TRBJ1-1; a weak D match, TRBD1 (6 bases). Germline-derived CDR1 and CDR2 are KGHSH and LQKENI. The ends were cut back, 3 bases at V and 0 bases at J, with 14 bases in the middle. The CDR3 has 16 amino acids.

This clonotype was counted ten times or more. The genes are TRBV3-1 and TRBJ2-5, with 13 bases identical to TRBD2. The CDR3 covers 15 residues. The V gene end was trimmed by 7 bases and the J gene end by 5 bases; junction bases not matched to a gene: 7. Germline V gives CDR1 LGHDT, CDR2 YNNKEL (reference sequence). CDR3 in amino acids: CASTGRTSGSETQYF. The DNA for the CDR3 is TGTGCCAGCACCGGAAGGACTAGCGGGAGTGAGACCCAGTACTTC.

This clonotype was recorded many times. The chain recombines TRBV15 with TRBJ2-7; 14 nucleotides match TRBD2. Unmatched junction bases numbered 10, after V lost 2 bases and J lost 7 bases. Germline CDR1 and CDR2: LNHNV and YYDKDF (reference sequence). The CDR3 sequence is 17 residues long. CDR3 loop: CATSRRRVGTSGSEQYF. The CDR3 DNA is TGTGCCACCAGCAGAAGGAGAGTCGGGACTAGCGGGAGTGAGCAGTACTTC.

This clonotype was picked up many times. The V gene is TRBV20-1, the J gene TRBJ2-5; a weak D match, TRBD2 (6 bases). Looked up from germline, CDR1 is DFQATT and CDR2 is SNEGSKA (reference sequence). This CDR3 contains 12 residues. Trimming removed 7 bases from V and 5 bases from J, with 14 bases in between. As DNA, the CDR3 is TGCAGTGTAGGTGCGGGGCCGGAGACCCAGTACTTC. Amino acids: CSVGAGPETQYF.

This clonotype was recorded a few times. The chain recombines TRBV4-2 with TRBJ2-3; D gene unclear. V shed 0 bases and J shed 1 base, with 5 bases lying between them. Germline CDR1 reads LGHNA; CDR2 reads YNFKEQ. The CDR3 is made up of 14 amino acids. The CDR3 here is CASSQDWGTDTQYF. CDR3 in DNA: TGTGCCAGCAGCCAAGATTGGGGCACAGATACGCAGTATTTT.

The rearrangement links TRBV20-1 to TRBJ2-3; D ambiguous. V was cut by 2 bases and J by 0 bases, with 9 bases left in between. Germline CDR1 DFQATT, CDR2 SNEGSKA (reference sequence). The CDR3 has 14 amino acids. The CDR3 sequence: CSARLLASTDTQYF. CDR3 coding DNA: TGCAGTGCTAGACTACTGGCTAGCACAGATACGCAGTATTTT.

V usage is TRBV6-2 or TRBV6-3 and J usage is TRBJ2-3, with D possibly being TRBD2 (5 bases). Trimming removed 1 base from V and 4 bases from J, with 12 bases in between. Germline CDR1 reads MNHEY; CDR2 reads SVGEGT. This CDR3 is 15 amino acids long. The CDR3 bases are TGTGCCAGCAGTTACTACCCCGACGGGGCAGATACGCAGTATTTT. Translating it yields CASSYYPDGADTQYF.

The sample holds many counts of this clonotype. The rearrangement links TRBV28 to TRBJ2-3, with TRBD1 matching 9 bases. Germline V gene data show CDR1 as MDHEN and CDR2 as SYDVKM. V lost 6 bases to trimming and J lost 0 bases; unmatched junction nucleotides: 1. This CDR3 region has 14 residues. CDR3 sequence reads: CASRDRGSTDTQYF. CDR3 bases: TGTGCCAGCAGGGACAGGGGTAGCACAGATACGCAGTATTTT.

This clonotype was found many times. The genes are TRBV28 and TRBJ2-7, with D possibly TRBD1 on 5 matching bases. The CDR3 extends over 15 amino acids. Trimming took off 2 bases at V and 2 bases at J, with 13 bases between the two ends. Germline CDR1 is MDHEN and CDR2 is SYDVKM. CDR3 in DNA: TGTGCCAGCAGTTTAGGGGCTGAGTTAGCCTACGAGCAGTACTTC. Protein: CASSLGAELAYEQYF.

Many counts were recorded for this clonotype. The chain is built from TRBV30 and TRBJ2-1, with D possibly matching TRBD2 (6 bases). The CDR3 extends over 15 amino acids. Germline assignment: CDR1 GTSNPN and CDR2 SVGIG (reference sequence). The V end lost 0 bases, the J end lost 2 bases, and 11 bases lay between the germline ends. This CDR3 is CAWSVVGGPYNEQFF. CDR3 DNA: TGTGCCTGGAGTGTCGTGGGAGGCCCCTACAATGAGCAGTTCTTC.

This clonotype was found many times. The chain joins TRBV3-1 to TRBJ2-7; 12 bases are a match to TRBD1. This CDR3 spans 13 amino acids. V lost 4 bases and J lost 8; bases outside the gene matches: 3. Germline V gene lookup returns CDR1 LGHDT and CDR2 YNNKEL (reference sequence). CDR3 loop: CASSPGTGGKQYF. The CDR3 DNA reads TGTGCCAGCAGCCCTGGGACAGGGGGCAAGCAGTACTTC.

This clonotype has a count of ten or more. The chain couples TRBV6-2 or TRBV6-3 to TRBJ2-7; 14 positions match TRBD2. The length of the CDR3 is 16 residues. V lost 7 bases, J lost 2 bases, and 7 bases stayed unmatched. Germline V lookup: CDR1 MNHEY, CDR2 SVGEGT. This CDR3 is CASTKTSGRVAYEQYF. In nucleotides, the CDR3 is TGTGCCAGCACCAAGACTAGCGGGAGGGTCGCCTACGAGCAGTACTTC.

This clonotype has more than one count but fewer than ten. This chain uses TRBV19 with TRBJ2-1; tentative D call: TRBD1 (6 bases). Trimming cost V 6 bases and J 2 bases, with 14 bases left between them. Per the germline V gene, CDR1 is LNHDA and CDR2 is SQIVND (reference sequence). The CDR3 sequence is 15 residues long. CDR3 DNA sequence: TGTGCCAGTAGACATACAGGGAACCCCTACAATGAGCAGTTCTTC. Its protein product is CASRHTGNPYNEQFF.

In its sample, this clonotype was seen a few times. The chain carries TRBV7-9 and TRBJ2-3, with unresolved D. The CDR3 runs 12 residues. Per the germline V gene, CDR1 is SEHNR and CDR2 is FQNEAQ (reference sequence). V was cut by 3 bases and J by 5 bases, with 6 bases left in between. CDR3 sequence: CASSFKQDTQYF. The CDR3 DNA sequence: TGTGCCAGCAGCTTTAAGCAAGATACGCAGTATTTT.

The chain carries TRBV27 and TRBJ2-3, with 7 bases lining up with TRBD2. CDR1 is MNHEY and CDR2 is SMNVEV in the germline V gene (reference sequence). The CDR3 is 16 amino acids. J was trimmed by 3 bases and V by 4 bases; bases with no gene match: 10. The CDR3 loop is CASSSSGIRGTDTQYF. The CDR3 DNA follows: TGTGCCAGCAGTTCAAGCGGGATTCGAGGGACAGATACGCAGTATTTT.

This clonotype was detected only a few times. This CDR3 reads CAIKPGQGNTGELFF. The DNA of the CDR3 is TGTGCCATCAAGCCGGGACAGGGGAACACCGGGGAGCTGTTTTTT. This rearrangement joins TRBV10-3 to TRBJ2-2; 9 nucleotides agree with TRBD1. The CDR3 is 15 residues long. Germline CDR1 is ENHRY and CDR2 is SYGVKD. J lost 1 base, V lost 7 bases, and 4 bases had no gene match.

This clonotype was recorded at least ten times. The rearrangement joins TRBV28 to TRBJ2-7; 7 bases align to TRBD2. V lost 6 bases and J lost 3; bases outside the gene matches: 8. Germline lookup yields CDR1 MDHEN and CDR2 SYDVKM. CDR3 length: 14 residues. The chain's CDR3 is CASRPGGGLYEQYF. As DNA, the CDR3 is TGTGCCAGCAGACCCGGCGGGGGTCTCTACGAGCAGTACTTC.

The V and J genes are TRBV5-8 and TRBJ1-4, with 8 positions matching TRBD1. Losses at the gene ends were 0 bases for V and 5 bases for J; bases not matched to a gene: 6. The CDR3 spans 16 residues. Germline V CDR1 and CDR2: SGHTS, YDEGEE. The CDR3 DNA reads TGTGCCAGCAGCTTGGCCGGACAGGGAGCAAATGAAAAACTGTTTTTT. It specifies CASSLAGQGANEKLFF.

This clonotype has ten or more counts. This sequence joins TRBV11-2 and TRBJ1-2; D not certain. Per the germline V gene, CDR1 is SGHAT and CDR2 is FQNNGV. The V gene lost 1 base and the J gene lost 8 bases, with 14 bases spanning the gap. The CDR3 consists of 14 residues. CDR3 amino acids: CASSLGGSLGGYTF. CDR3 DNA: TGTGCCAGCAGCTTAGGTGGCAGTTTAGGGGGCTACACCTTC.

This clonotype was detected a few times. The chain carries TRBV6-1 and TRBJ2-1; TRBD1 might be the D (6 bases). The CDR3 covers 17 residues. Germline values: CDR1 MNHNS, CDR2 SASEGT. V was clipped by 3 bases and J by 6 bases, with 21 bases between them. CDR3 region: CASSELLGTNSGNEQFF. The CDR3 nucleotides read TGTGCCAGCAGTGAGCTTCTAGGGACAAATTCGGGCAATGAGCAGTTCTTC.

This clonotype was seen many times. The chain couples TRBV20-1 to TRBJ1-5, with D perhaps matching TRBD1 (5 bases). The CDR3 length is 16 residues. V gave up 0 bases and J gave up 2 bases, with 14 bases separating them. CDR1 is DFQATT and CDR2 is SNEGSKA in the germline V gene (reference sequence). The CDR3 bases are TGCAGTGCTAGAGAATCGGGTTCGGGGGGCAATCAGCCCCAGCATTTT. This sequence encodes CSARESGSGGNQPQHF.

The chain couples TRBV24-1 to TRBJ2-1; TRBD2 matches at 14 bases. CDR1 KGHDR and CDR2 SFDVKD come from the germline V gene. V shed 4 bases and J 9 bases; nucleotides not matched to a gene: 4. This CDR3 has 15 amino acids. The CDR3 region has the DNA TGTGCCACCAGTGAAGGGGGGACTAGCGGGAGTGAGCAGTTCTTC. It codes for CATSEGGTSGSEQFF.

This clonotype occurred many times. The rearrangement joins TRBV3-1 to TRBJ2-7; 7 positions match TRBD1. Germline V CDR1 and CDR2: LGHDT, YNNKEL (reference sequence). The V and J ends lost 2 bases and 6 bases, in that order; junction bases with no gene match: 4. The CDR3 contains 13 residues. CDR3 coding DNA: TGTGCCAGCAGCCAAAGAGGGACAGTCGAGCAGTACTTC. Its translation: CASSQRGTVEQYF.